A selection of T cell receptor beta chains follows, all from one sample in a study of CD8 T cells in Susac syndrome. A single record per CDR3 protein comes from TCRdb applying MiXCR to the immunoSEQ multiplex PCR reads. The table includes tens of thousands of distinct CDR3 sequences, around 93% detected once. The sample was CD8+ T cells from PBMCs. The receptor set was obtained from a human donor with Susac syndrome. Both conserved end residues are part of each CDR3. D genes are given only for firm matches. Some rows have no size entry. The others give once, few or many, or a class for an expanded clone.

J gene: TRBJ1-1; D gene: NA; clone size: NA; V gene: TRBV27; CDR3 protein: CASSWGSHTEAFF; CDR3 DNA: TGTGCCAGCAGCTGGGGCTCGCACACTGAAGCTTTCTTT
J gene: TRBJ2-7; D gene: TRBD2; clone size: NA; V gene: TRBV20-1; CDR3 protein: CSARDIRAGGYEQYF; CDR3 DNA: TGCAGTGCTAGAGATATTCGAGCGGGAGGCTACGAGCAGTACTTC
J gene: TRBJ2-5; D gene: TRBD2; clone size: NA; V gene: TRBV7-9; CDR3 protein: CASSDLAGPYQETQYF; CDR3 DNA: TGTGCCAGCAGCGACCTAGCGGGACCGTACCAAGAGACCCAGTACTTC
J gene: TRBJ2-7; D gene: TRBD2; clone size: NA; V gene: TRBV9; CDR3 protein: CASSAGLAGYEQYF; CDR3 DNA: TGTGCCAGCAGCGCGGGACTAGCGGGCTACGAGCAGTACTTC
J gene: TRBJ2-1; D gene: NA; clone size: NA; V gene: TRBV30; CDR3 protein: CAWSVGGYNEQFF; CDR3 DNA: TGTGCCTGGAGTGTTGGTGGGTACAATGAGCAGTTCTTC
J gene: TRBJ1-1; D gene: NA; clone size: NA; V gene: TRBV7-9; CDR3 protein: CASSPPDGPTEAFF; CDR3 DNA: TGTGCCAGCAGCCCCCCTGACGGGCCCACTGAAGCTTTCTTT
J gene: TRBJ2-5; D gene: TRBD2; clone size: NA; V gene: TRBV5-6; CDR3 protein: CASSLGREGQETQYF; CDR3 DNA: TGTGCCAGCAGCTTGGGGCGGGAGGGCCAAGAGACCCAGTACTTC
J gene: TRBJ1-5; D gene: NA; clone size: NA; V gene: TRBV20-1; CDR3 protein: CSASGGADHFFPQPQHF; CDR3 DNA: TGCAGTGCTAGCGGTGGGGCCGATCACTTTTTCCCTCAGCCCCAGCATTTT
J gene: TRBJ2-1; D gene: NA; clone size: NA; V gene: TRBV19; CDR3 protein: CASSFGYSHNEQFF; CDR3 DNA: TGTGCCAGTAGTTTTGGGTACTCCCACAATGAGCAGTTCTTC
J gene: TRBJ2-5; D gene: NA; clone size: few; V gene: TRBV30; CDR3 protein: CAWVSRETQYF; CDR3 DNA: TGTGCCTGGGTCAGCAGAGAGACCCAGTACTTC
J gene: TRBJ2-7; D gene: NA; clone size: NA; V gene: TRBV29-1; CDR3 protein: CSVEVPGGEYEQYF; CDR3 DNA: TGCAGCGTTGAAGTCCCAGGGGGGGAGTACGAGCAGTACTTC
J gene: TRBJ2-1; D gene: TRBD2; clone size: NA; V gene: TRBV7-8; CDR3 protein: CASSAPGTSIDEQFF; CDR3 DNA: TGTGCCAGCAGCGCTCCCGGGACTAGTATTGATGAGCAGTTCTTC
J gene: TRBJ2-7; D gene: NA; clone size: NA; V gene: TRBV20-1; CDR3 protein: CSADSPGQVFSEQYF; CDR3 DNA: TGCAGTGCAGACTCTCCGGGACAAGTTTTCTCGGAGCAGTACTTC
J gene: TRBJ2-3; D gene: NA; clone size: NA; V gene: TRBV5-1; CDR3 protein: CASSPPINTDTQYF; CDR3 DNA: TGCGCCAGCAGCCCGCCGATAAACACAGATACGCAGTATTTT
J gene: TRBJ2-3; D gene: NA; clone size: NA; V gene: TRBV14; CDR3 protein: CASSQSPDTQYF; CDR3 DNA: TGTGCCAGCAGCCAGTCCCCAGATACGCAGTATTTT
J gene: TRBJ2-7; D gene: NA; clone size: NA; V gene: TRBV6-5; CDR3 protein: CASSYATSSAEQYF; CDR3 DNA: TGTGCCAGCAGTTACGCGACTAGTAGCGCCGAGCAGTACTTC
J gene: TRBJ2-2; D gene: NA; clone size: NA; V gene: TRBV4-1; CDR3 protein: CASSLQVTGADTGELFF; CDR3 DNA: TGCGCCAGCAGCCTCCAGGTTACGGGAGCGGACACCGGGGAGCTGTTTTTT
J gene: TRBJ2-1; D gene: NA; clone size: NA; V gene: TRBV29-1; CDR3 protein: CSVESLTYNEQFF; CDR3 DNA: TGCAGCGTTGAATCGCTGACGTACAATGAGCAGTTCTTC
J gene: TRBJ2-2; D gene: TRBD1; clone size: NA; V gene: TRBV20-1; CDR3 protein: CSAKETGSNTGELFF; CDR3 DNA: TGCAGTGCTAAAGAGACAGGGTCCAACACCGGGGAGCTGTTTTTT
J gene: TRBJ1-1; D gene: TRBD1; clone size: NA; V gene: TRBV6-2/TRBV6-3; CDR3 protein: CASSYSKGQGAAEAFF; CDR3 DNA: TGTGCCAGCAGTTACTCGAAGGGACAGGGGGCTGCTGAAGCTTTCTTT
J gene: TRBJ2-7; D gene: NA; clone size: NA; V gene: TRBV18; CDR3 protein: CASSPATGSYEQYF; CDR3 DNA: TGTGCCAGCTCACCGGCGACAGGATCCTACGAGCAGTACTTC
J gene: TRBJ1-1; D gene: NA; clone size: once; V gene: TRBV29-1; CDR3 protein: CSVEGGRSTEAFF; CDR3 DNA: TGCAGCGTTGAAGGGGGTAGGAGCACTGAAGCTTTCTTT
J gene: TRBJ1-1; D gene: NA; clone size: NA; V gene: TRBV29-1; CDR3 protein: CSATKGGEAFF; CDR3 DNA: TGCAGCGCTACAAAAGGGGGTGAAGCTTTCTTT
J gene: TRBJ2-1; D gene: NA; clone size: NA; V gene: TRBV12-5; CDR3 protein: CASMTSYNEQFF; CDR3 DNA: TGTGCTAGTATGACTAGCTACAATGAGCAGTTCTTC
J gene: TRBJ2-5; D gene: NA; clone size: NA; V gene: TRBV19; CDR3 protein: CASSTSSKETQYF; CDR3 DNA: TGTGCCAGTAGTACTAGCAGTAAAGAGACCCAGTACTTC
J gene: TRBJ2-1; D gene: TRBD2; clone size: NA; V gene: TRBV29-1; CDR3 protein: CSVGYLLADSYNEQFF; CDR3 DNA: TGCAGCGTTGGATACCTACTAGCGGACTCCTACAATGAGCAGTTCTTC
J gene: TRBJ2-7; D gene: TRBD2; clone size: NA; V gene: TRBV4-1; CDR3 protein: CASSPLAGEGYEQYF; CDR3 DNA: TGCGCCAGCAGCCCTCTAGCGGGAGAGGGATACGAGCAGTACTTC
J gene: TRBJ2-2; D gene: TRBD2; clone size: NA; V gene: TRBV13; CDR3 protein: CASSFVTSGRGSGELFF; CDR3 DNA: TGTGCCAGCAGCTTCGTAACTAGCGGGAGAGGTAGCGGGGAGCTGTTTTTT
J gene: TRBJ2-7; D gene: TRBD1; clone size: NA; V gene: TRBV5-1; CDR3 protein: CASSPLGGQSSYEQYF; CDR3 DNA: TGCGCCAGCAGCCCCCTAGGGGGACAGAGCTCCTACGAGCAGTACTTC
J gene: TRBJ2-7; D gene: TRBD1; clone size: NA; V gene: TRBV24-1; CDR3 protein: CATSDRQGREQYF; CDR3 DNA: TGTGCCACCAGTGATCGACAGGGTCGGGAGCAGTACTTC
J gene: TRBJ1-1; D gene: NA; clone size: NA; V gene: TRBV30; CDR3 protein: CAWSVLGRENTEAFF; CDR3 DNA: TGTGCCTGGAGTGTACTTGGCAGAGAAAACACTGAAGCTTTCTTT
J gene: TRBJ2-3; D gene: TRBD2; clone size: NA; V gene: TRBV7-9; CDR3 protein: CASSSAGEFPDTQYF; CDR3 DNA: TGTGCCAGCAGCTCAGCGGGAGAGTTCCCAGATACGCAGTATTTT
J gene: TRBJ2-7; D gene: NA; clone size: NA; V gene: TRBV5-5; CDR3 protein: CASFDGSLNEQYF; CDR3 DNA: TGTGCCAGCTTCGACGGGAGTCTGAACGAGCAGTACTTC
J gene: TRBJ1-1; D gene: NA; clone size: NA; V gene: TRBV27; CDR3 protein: CASQDRGFMNTEAFF; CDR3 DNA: TGTGCCAGCCAGGACCGGGGATTCATGAACACTGAAGCTTTCTTT
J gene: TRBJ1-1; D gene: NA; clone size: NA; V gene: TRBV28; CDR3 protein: CASSFPRQMNTEAFF; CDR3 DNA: TGTGCCAGCAGTTTCCCCCGACAGATGAACACTGAAGCTTTCTTT
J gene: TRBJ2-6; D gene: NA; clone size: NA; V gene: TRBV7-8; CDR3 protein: CASSLLTGTGANVLTF; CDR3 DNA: TGTGCCAGCAGCTTACTTACAGGGACCGGGGCCAACGTCCTGACTTTC
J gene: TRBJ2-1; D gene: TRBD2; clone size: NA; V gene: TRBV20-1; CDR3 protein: CSATGLNEQFF; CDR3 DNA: TGCAGTGCTACGGGACTAAATGAGCAGTTCTTC
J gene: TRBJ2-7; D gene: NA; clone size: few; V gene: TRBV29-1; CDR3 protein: CSVEASYEQYF; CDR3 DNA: TGCAGCGTTGAAGCTAGCTACGAGCAGTACTTC
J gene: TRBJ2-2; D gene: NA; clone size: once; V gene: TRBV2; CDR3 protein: CASIDTGELFF; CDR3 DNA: TGTGCCAGCATAGACACCGGGGAGCTGTTTTTT
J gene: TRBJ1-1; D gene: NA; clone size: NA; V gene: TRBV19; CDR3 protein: CASSMSGFGGTEAFF; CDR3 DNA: TGTGCCAGTAGTATGTCTGGGTTCGGAGGGACTGAAGCTTTCTTT
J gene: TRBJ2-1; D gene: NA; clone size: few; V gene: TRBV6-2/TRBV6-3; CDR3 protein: CASSYLAGADNEQFF; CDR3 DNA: TGTGCCAGCAGTTACCTTGCGGGGGCGGACAATGAGCAGTTCTTC